This TCR beta chain derives from a study of cytomegalovirus exposure and HLA in healthy donors (dated by TCRdb to the late 2010s). For the wider study: An earlier analysis of several hundred of the donors reported 250 to 300 Gb of sequence data and more than 90 million unique TCR beta sequences from about 180 million T cells. To predict cytomegalovirus infection status, the study combined high-throughput TCR immunosequencing, statistical association of individual TCRs with disease status, and machine learning. To decide whether each TCR beta V gene segment behaved as functional or pseudogenic, an earlier analysis of several hundred of the donors relied on high-throughput TCR beta sequencing. An early release covering roughly 640 HLA-typed donors comprised about 290 gigabases of sequencing data and roughly 85 million unique TCR sequences. The study used immunosequencing to profile the T cell repertoires of several hundred subjects and linked those repertoires to cytomegalovirus serostatus. Rather than drawing on any new phenotypic data, the later analysis identified candidate immune exposures from TCR beta sequences and the way those sequences occurred across donors. About five DR-DQ haplotypes were handled as single units for association and clustering, since linkage in the cohort was strong. To study patterns of TCR occurrence, a later analysis re-analyzed previously published TCR beta repertoires from 666 donors and added high-resolution HLA genotyping. The study aimed to test whether cataloging public T cell receptors could reveal signatures of past pathogen exposure. All discovery cohort repertoires had been generated on a single sequencing platform. Genome-wide SNP genotypes for about 65% of the 666 donors were used in a later genetic analysis, which treated that subset as a discovery cohort. On average, around 200,000 unique TCR beta nucleotide sequences were sequenced per donor among roughly 430 genotyped donors of the cohort, with roughly 18% of those sequences being non-productive. Besides the first cohort of 666 subjects, a separate validation cohort made up of 95 to 150 different subjects was used. Both class I and class II loci were covered by HLA typing, at four-digit resolution. The number of donors typed differed by locus, with roughly 629-640 for A, B, C, DRB1 and DQB1, about 500 for DQA1, 606 for DPA1, and 450 to 480 for DPB1. Donor age, sex, ethnicity and CMV serostatus were compiled together with the repertoire data. Among the 398 genotyped donors, roughly 80% belonged to the genetic ancestry cluster associated with self-reported Caucasian donors.

Only a few counts were recorded for this clone. The antigen it recognizes is unknown. Base qualities are not provided; no much larger clone lies one nucleotide away. In total, approximately 610 healthy bone marrow donors made up the cohort. At the time of sampling, every cohort member was nominally healthy, though immune exposures that went unrecorded were likely present. The donor was CMV seropositive and was included in the group of almost 300 seropositive cohort members. A peripheral blood sample was provided by each donor, and peripheral blood mononuclear cells were used for TCR beta sequencing. The Qiagen DNeasy Blood Extraction Kit was used to extract genomic DNA from the blood cell samples. The paper as a whole reports these results and caveats: Sequencing depth was assumed to be roughly uniform across donors in the presence/absence analyses, though that assumption may not hold. Because HLA typing was unavailable for some donors at each locus, only the typed subset was used in association tests. A later analysis found that TCR association rates varied across HLA loci, with DRB1 alleles showing the most associated TCRs and HLA-C alleles the fewest. An association between a missense DCLRE1C variant and V-gene and J-gene trimming of TCR beta chains was found in a later genetic analysis and replicated in an independent cohort. This cohort had only TCR beta chains sequenced, and the lack of alpha or paired-chain data limited which features could be detected. Because counts were too low, about 18 rarely observed V segments, including chromosome 9 orphons, were left out of the earlier analysis of about 620 of the donors. According to a later genetic analysis, donors in an Asian-associated ancestry cluster had fewer N-insertions in productive TCRs than the approximately 630-donor mean. According to a later analysis, most CMV-associated TCR beta chains appeared to be HLA-restricted, and the HLA associations seemed to be driven largely by CMV exposure. Most TCR sequences were observed very rarely across donors, whereas some public TCRs were present in many individuals. Strong co-occurrence of HLA alleles, especially DR and DQ, made assigning TCR associations to individual alleles difficult. Three of the identified cytomegalovirus-associated TCR beta chains were confirmed in vitro to be specific for cytomegalovirus antigens. A group of highly shared sequence variants was considered likely to be a technical artifact of the sequencing pipeline. A later analysis found that HLA-associated TCR beta chains were more clonally expanded and had lower generation probabilities than equally common non-associated chains. Some IMGT-functional V segments, including TRBV6-2 and TRBV6-3, could not be told apart with the 87-base-pair reads, so those segments were excluded. The only immune exposure information available for the cohort was CMV serostatus. A later analysis reported that several top co-occurrence clusters appeared linked to parvovirus B19, influenza, CMV and Epstein-Barr virus. A total of 150 to 200 TCR beta chains were listed by the study as associated with cytomegalovirus. Correlated functional status among segregating V segments might be attributable to linkage disequilibrium, but an unknown experimental factor could not be ruled out. A further reported finding was that TCR beta sequences accurately predicted the HLA-A and HLA-B alleles for most subjects in the first cohort. The authors suggested that the approach could potentially be generalized to other disease states and immunological phenotypes. At a false discovery rate of 0.05, a later analysis linked 15,000 to 20,000 TCR beta sequences to specific HLA alleles. The classifier was reported to diagnose cytomegalovirus status with high specificity and sensitivity in both the original cohort and the validation cohort. Broadly in line with IMGT annotations, most TCR beta V segments showed up in productive rearrangements about 87% or about 30% of the time in an earlier analysis of approximately 640 of the donors.

The method was the immunoSEQ multiplex PCR assay. For the multiplex PCR, a mixture combining 60 forward primers for TCR Vbeta segments and 13 reverse primers for TCR Jbeta segments was used. A multiplex PCR assay on genomic DNA amplified the CDR3 region of rearranged TCR beta genes. The Illumina HiSeq System was used to sequence the amplified TCR beta libraries as 87-base-pair reads. The authors' pipeline ran thus. In a later analysis, approximately 74 million unique TCR beta chains were counted across the 666 repertoires, and around 10 million of these chains were shared by at least two donors. Raw reads were error-corrected and collapsed into unique sequences with a nearest-neighbor algorithm that merged closely related sequences to remove PCR and sequencing errors. To assign V, D and J gene segments, CDR3 sequences were aligned to IMGT reference sequences. For a sequence to be retained, a match of at least six nucleotides to both a V gene segment and a J gene segment was required. Rearrangements were called productive when the CDR3 lacked stop codons and stayed in frame with V and J; all others were non-productive. CDR3 was defined by IMGT convention, running from the second conserved V-encoded cysteine to the conserved J-encoded phenylalanine. The earlier analysis of fewer than 750 of the donors excluded sequences that lacked an unambiguous match to a single V gene segment. An earlier analysis of over 450 of the donors classified V segments as functional when productive rearrangements were above 56.7% and as segregating when the standard deviation between donors was above 5%. A statistical classification framework was built for diagnosing cytomegalovirus status from the catalog of TCR beta chain sequences. In a later analysis, TCR nucleotide sequences were compared against IMGT/GENE-DB human TR gene sequences so that V and J genes could be assigned. The TCRdist pipeline was used in a later analysis to assign CDR3 sequences and most-parsimonious VDJ recombination scenarios. In a later analysis, each TCR beta chain was defined by its CDR3 amino acid sequence together with its V-gene family, and reads without a unique V-gene family were excluded. To address suspected cross-contamination and a sequencing artifact, a later analysis removed around 600 highly shared, low-generation-probability nucleotide sequences. A later analysis calculated a clonal expansion index for each public chain from normalized within-repertoire ranks of inferred template counts. Generation probabilities in a later analysis came from a VDJ recombination model fitted to out-of-frame rearrangements, and those results were checked against IGoR. A later analysis scored TCR-TCR, TCR-HLA and TCR-CMV co-occurrence with hypergeometric tests, applying a repertoire-size bias correction to TCR pairs. In a later analysis, false discovery rates were estimated by permuting HLA or CMV assignments 20 times. In a later analysis, co-occurring TCRs were grouped using DBSCAN, with TCRdist sequence similarity added in when clustering inside HLA-allele-positive subsets. Repertoires with fewer than 30,000 or more than 120,000 public chains were left out of co-occurrence clustering, as were five repertoires with anomalous nucleotide sharing. The table was pulled from immuneACCESS by TCRdb, which kept in-frame rearrangements only. Such tables lose some clones; where checked, under half of the loss comes from unresolved V genes, and the rest has no known cause. V and J calls and clone size are given by that table; D and trimming were obtained from the DNA. The sample yields 150,000 to 200,000 clones; around 86% were counted once. Of the sample, less than 5% falls within the top ten clones.

After removal of 5 bases from V and 3 bases from J, the junction retains 5 bases not matched to a gene. The CDR3, from cysteine to phenylalanine, totals 14 residues. Of all the DNA, just the CDR3 is kept, 42 bases in frame from base 1. Sequences SEHNR (CDR1) and FQNEAQ (CDR2) are obtained from the germline V gene (reference sequence). This sequence originates from a man aged 45-60 years in good health and CMV-seropositive. The material sequenced was PBMCs. The receptor chain draws on TRBV7-9 and TRBJ2-7; 9 central nucleotides agree with TRBD2. The CDR3 amino acid sequence is: CASSVSGSFYEQYF. The DNA is as follows: TGTGCCAGCAGCGTTAGCGGGAGTTTCTACGAGCAGTACTTC.